This TCR beta chain was found in a study of CD8 T cells in Susac syndrome. Reverse transcription of about 0.5 to 1 ug RNA used random hexamers. Across 54 Vbeta and 13 Jbeta, TCR beta CDR3 was amplified with immunoSEQ multiplex PCR. MiXCR was run by TCRdb on the immunoSEQ multiplex PCR reads, yielding one entry per CDR3 protein. The sample has around 130,000 distinct CDR3 sequences, roughly 94% seen once. The CDR3 consists of 13 residues. The germline V and J ends were trimmed by 8 bases and 9 bases, with 14 bases remaining between them. Germline CDR1 reads MDHEN; CDR2 reads SYDVKM. In blood CD8+ and CD4+ T cells, TCR beta underwent sequencing. Healthy donors formed controls matched for age and sex.

The TCR sequence derives from a human donor in good health. V gene TRBV28 combines with J gene TRBJ1-6; the D gene is possibly TRBD1 (6 bases). Sequenced: CD4+ T cells from PBMCs. Here the CDR3 reads CASRQARSSPLHF. Here the CDR3 DNA reads TGTGCCAGCCGACAGGCAAGGAGTTCACCCCTCCACTTT.